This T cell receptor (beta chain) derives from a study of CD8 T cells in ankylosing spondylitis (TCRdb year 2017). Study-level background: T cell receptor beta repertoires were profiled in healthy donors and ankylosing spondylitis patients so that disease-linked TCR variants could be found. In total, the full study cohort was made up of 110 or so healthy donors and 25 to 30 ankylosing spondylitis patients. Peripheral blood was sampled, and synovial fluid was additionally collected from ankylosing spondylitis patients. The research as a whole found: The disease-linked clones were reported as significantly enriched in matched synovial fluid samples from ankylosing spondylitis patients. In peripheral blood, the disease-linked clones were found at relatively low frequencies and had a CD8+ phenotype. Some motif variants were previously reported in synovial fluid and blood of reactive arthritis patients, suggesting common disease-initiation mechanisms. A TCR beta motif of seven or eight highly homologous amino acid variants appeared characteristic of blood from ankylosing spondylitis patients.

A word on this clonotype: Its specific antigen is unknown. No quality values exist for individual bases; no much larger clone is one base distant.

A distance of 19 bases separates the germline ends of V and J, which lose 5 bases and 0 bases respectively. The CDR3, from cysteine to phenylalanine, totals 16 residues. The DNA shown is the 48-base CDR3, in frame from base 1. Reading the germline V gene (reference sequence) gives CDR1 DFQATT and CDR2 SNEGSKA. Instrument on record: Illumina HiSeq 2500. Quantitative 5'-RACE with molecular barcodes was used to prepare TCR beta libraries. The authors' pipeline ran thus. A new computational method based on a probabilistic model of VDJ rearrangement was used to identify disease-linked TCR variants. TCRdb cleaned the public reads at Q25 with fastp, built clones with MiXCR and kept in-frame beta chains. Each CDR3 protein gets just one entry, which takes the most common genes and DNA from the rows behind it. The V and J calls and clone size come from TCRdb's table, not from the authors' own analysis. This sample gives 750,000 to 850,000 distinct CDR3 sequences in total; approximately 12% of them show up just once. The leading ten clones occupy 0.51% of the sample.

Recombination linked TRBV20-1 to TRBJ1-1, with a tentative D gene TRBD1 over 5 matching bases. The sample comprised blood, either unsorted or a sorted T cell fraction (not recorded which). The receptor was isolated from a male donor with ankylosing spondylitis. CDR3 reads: CSAPWAGNTLNTEAFF. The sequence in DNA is TGCAGTGCTCCGTGGGCAGGGAATACATTGAACACTGAAGCTTTCTTT.